What follows describes a single T cell receptor (beta chain). Its antigen is not known. TCRdb recomputed calls from the RT-PCR reads with MiXCR, one row per CDR3 protein. Among 10,000 or so distinct CDR3 sequences, 70% to 90% were seen once, and the ten largest hold under 2.5%. The source of the sample is a study of yellow fever vaccine responses in identical twins. Study conclusions and caveats: Vaccine-induced T cell responses in twins were reportedly observed to appear partly convergent, partly personalized.

CDR1 is LGHDT and CDR2 is YNNKEL in the germline V gene (reference sequence). The ends were cut back, 3 bases at V and 0 bases at J, with 9 bases in the middle. This CDR3 has 15 amino acids. This sequence was found in a woman under 30 who received the yellow fever vaccine. The chain links TRBV3-1 to TRBJ2-1; D gene unclear. The input for sequencing was T cells from blood (PBMCs), unsorted or a sorted subset (not recorded which), taken before or after yellow fever vaccination (not recorded which). The CDR3: CASSHGGSSYNEQFF. The CDR3 bases are TGTGCCAGCAGCCATGGTGGAAGCTCCTACAATGAGCAGTTCTTC.